The 28 T cell receptor beta chains below were found in one sample sequenced in a study of T cells in Graves' hyperthyroidism and ophthalmopathy. Amplified TCR beta CDR3 regions derived from RNA transcripts. A first-round RT-PCR of the TCR CDR3 used the HTBI primer set. One entry per CDR3 protein results from TCRdb running MiXCR on the multiplex PCR reads. Found here are about 720,000 distinct CDR3 sequences, roughly a sixth of them singletons; the top ten hold over 15%. Sequencing was done on a sample of blood. The source is a woman in her forties or fifties with Graves' hyperthyroidism that later progressed to Graves' ophthalmopathy.

This clonotype was seen a few times. The chain joins TRBV10-3 to TRBJ2-2; D ambiguous. Germline V gives CDR1 ENHRY, CDR2 SYGVKD. The CDR3 runs 14 residues. Trimming cost V 3 bases and J 3 bases, with 8 bases left between them. The CDR3 DNA reads TGTGCCATCAGTGACCTTGGGTACACCGGGGAGCTGTTTTTT. Amino acids: CAISDLGYTGELFF.

This clonotype turned up a few times. This chain connects TRBV20-1 to TRBJ2-2, with D tentatively TRBD1 (5 bases). CDR3 length: 11 residues. Trimming pared 6 bases from V and 7 bases from J, leaving 9 bases between. From germline, CDR1 is DFQATT and CDR2 SNEGSKA (reference sequence). Here the CDR3 DNA reads TGCAGTGCCTGGGGCGGCGGGGAGCTGTTTTTT. Amino acids: CSAWGGGELFF.

The chain is built from TRBV18 and TRBJ2-5; 7 bases match TRBD2. This CDR3 contains 17 residues. In germline, CDR1 is KGHSH, CDR2 LQKENI. The V segment lost 3 bases and the J segment 0 bases; nucleotides outside the gene matches: 10. CDR3 protein: CASSPTPGLKYQETQYF. The CDR3 DNA reads TGTGCCAGCTCACCGACCCCGGGACTAAAGTACCAAGAGACCCAGTACTTC.

This clonotype has ten or more counts. The chain couples TRBV5-1 to TRBJ2-3, with D hard to call. Per the germline V gene, CDR1 is SGHRS and CDR2 is YFSETQ. This CDR3 has 13 residues. V was pared by 3 bases and J by 4 bases, with 9 bases between. The CDR3 reads CASSSNMADTQYF. CDR3 nucleotides: TGCGCCAGCAGCTCCAACATGGCAGATACGCAGTATTTT.

This clonotype showed up just once. The chain combines TRBV12-3 or TRBV12-4 with TRBJ1-5; the D gene is possibly TRBD1 (5 bases). The CDR3 consists of 16 residues. Trimming took 6 bases from V and 5 from J, leaving 20 bases between them. The CDR3, as DNA: TGTGCCAGCAGCACCGGGACGCCTGGCGTGCATCAGCCCCAGCATTTT. Residues: CASSTGTPGVHQPQHF.

This clonotype was picked up many times. This CDR3 is CASSPGSAGNTIYF. DNA of the CDR3: TGTGCCAGCTCACCAGGATCGGCGGGAAACACCATATATTTT. The chain links TRBV18 to TRBJ1-3, with D hard to call. The CDR3 extends over 14 amino acids. CDR1 KGHSH and CDR2 LQKENI come from the germline V gene. Trimming took off 2 bases at V and 4 bases at J, with 9 bases between the two ends.

The chain carries TRBV29-1 and TRBJ2-7; D gene unclear. Germline CDR1 reads SQVTM; CDR2 reads ANQGSEA. The CDR3 spans 13 residues. Trimming left V 1 base short and J 0 bases short, with 7 bases between. The CDR3 protein is CSVEGSSSYEQYF. The CDR3 bases are TGCAGCGTTGAAGGCAGCAGCTCCTACGAGCAGTACTTC.

This clonotype was detected many times. This sequence joins TRBV7-3 and TRBJ2-5; D perhaps matches TRBD1 (6 bases). CDR3 length equals 13 residues. V was cut by 5 bases and J by 4 bases, with 11 bases left in between. Per germline, CDR1 SGHTA and CDR2 FQGTGA. CDR3 bases: TGTGCCAGCAGCCCAGTGGACAGAGAGACCCAGTACTTC. Translation gives CASSPVDRETQYF. The entire variable domain, with the rest obtained from reference TRBV7-3 and TRBJ2-5, is as follows: GAGVSQTPSNKVTEKGKYVELRCDPISGHTALYWYRQSLGQGPEFLIYFQGTGAADDSGLPNDRFFAVRPEGSVSTLKIQRTERGDSAVYLCASSPVDRETQYFGPGTRLLVL.

This clonotype was counted at least ten times. The rearrangement uses TRBV5-1 and TRBJ1-1, with D possibly TRBD1 on 5 matching bases. V lost 1 base, J lost 3 bases, and 10 bases lay in between. CDR3 length: 14 amino acids. Germline CDR1 SGHRS, CDR2 YFSETQ. CDR3: CASSLSTGYTEAFF. The CDR3, as DNA: TGCGCCAGCAGCTTGAGCACAGGTTACACTGAAGCTTTCTTT.

This clonotype appeared a few times. This chain links TRBV3-1 with TRBJ1-1; 7 positions agree with TRBD1. CDR1 LGHDT and CDR2 YNNKEL come from the germline V gene (reference sequence). With 2 bases clipped from V and 8 bases from J, the junction kept 5 bases outside the gene matches. CDR3 length: 13 amino acids. The CDR3 protein is CASSQPDRVEAFF. CDR3 sequence (DNA): TGTGCCAGCAGCCAACCAGACAGGGTCGAAGCTTTCTTT.

This clonotype was counted at least ten times. The V and J genes are TRBV7-8 and TRBJ1-1; 8 bases map to TRBD1. The CDR3 is 17 residues long. CDR1 SGHVS and CDR2 FQNEAQ come from the germline V gene. J lost 4 bases, V lost 3 bases, and 13 bases had no gene match. The CDR3 DNA follows: TGTGCCAGCAGCTTGGACACTAGACAGGGGTTAGGCACTGAAGCTTTCTTT. It encodes CASSLDTRQGLGTEAFF.

This clonotype occurred many times. The chain combines TRBV6-1 with TRBJ2-7; D might be TRBD1 (6 bases). The germline gives CDR1 MNHNS, CDR2 SASEGT. The CDR3 has 13 amino acids. Deletions cut 5 bases from V and 7 bases from J, with 15 bases between. The CDR3 protein is CASSYSGVREQYF. As DNA, the CDR3 is TGTGCCAGCAGTTATTCAGGGGTCAGGGAGCAGTACTTC.

The V gene is TRBV9, the J gene TRBJ1-6; maybe TRBD1 (5 bases). Germline CDR1 and CDR2: SGDLS and YYNGEE. V lost 0 bases and J lost 10, with 5 bases in between. This CDR3 contains 12 residues. The CDR3 DNA sequence: TGTGCCAGCAGCGTAGAGGGGTCACCCCTCCACTTT. Protein product: CASSVEGSPLHF.

This clonotype came up a few times. The chain links TRBV9 to TRBJ2-7, with D possibly TRBD2 on 5 matching bases. Trimming took 6 bases from V and 3 from J, leaving 16 bases between them. This CDR3 region has 14 residues. The germline gives CDR1 SGDLS, CDR2 YYNGEE. The CDR3 is CASTPRWENYEQYF. The CDR3 DNA is TGTGCCAGCACCCCCAGGTGGGAGAACTACGAGCAGTACTTC.

This clonotype has at least ten counts. V is TRBV5-6 and J is TRBJ2-1; TRBD2 matches at 7 bases. The CDR3 length is 15 residues. The trim removed 0 bases at V and 6 bases at J, leaving 6 bases unmatched. Germline V CDR1 and CDR2: SGHDT, YYEEEE. CDR3 coding DNA: TGTGCCAGCAGCTTGGACGCGGGGAGGGGCAATGAGCAGTTCTTC. This codes for CASSLDAGRGNEQFF.

The chain uses TRBV27 and TRBJ2-7, with D possibly matching TRBD2 (6 bases). The germline CDR1 and CDR2 sequences are MNHEY and SMNVEV (reference sequence). Trimming took 2 bases from V and 2 from J, leaving 10 bases between them. The CDR3 runs 14 residues. CDR3 DNA sequence: TGTGCCAGCAGTTTAACGGGGGTTGCCTACGAGCAGTACTTC. Translation gives CASSLTGVAYEQYF.

As to this clonotype: One end of the junction varies from germline; a read error may be responsible. The chain combines TRBV29-1 with TRBJ2-5; 7 bases are shared with TRBD2. The CDR3 loop spans 15 amino acids. Germline CDR1 reads SQVTM; CDR2 reads ANQGSEA. The CDR3, as DNA: TGCAGCGTTGATTGGCTAGCGGAACGCCAAGAGACCCAGCACTTC. Residues: CSVDWLAERQETQHF.

This clonotype was picked up many times. The CDR3 loop is CASSRLAGVQETQYF. CDR3 coding DNA: TGTGCCAGCAGCCGACTAGCGGGGGTTCAAGAGACCCAGTACTTC. This chain joins TRBV2 and TRBJ2-5, with 12 bases matching TRBD2. V gave up 6 bases and J gave up 2 bases; unmatched junction bases: 4. CDR3 length: 15 residues. Per the germline V gene, CDR1 is SNHLY and CDR2 is FYNNEI.

This clonotype was seen only a few times. The J gene is TRBJ2-7, the V gene TRBV5-1, with unresolved D. The CDR3 has 15 amino acids. Germline-derived CDR1 and CDR2 are SGHRS and YFSETQ. V lost 2 bases, J lost 2 bases, and 14 bases lay in between. CDR3 bases: TGCGCCAGCAGCTTAAGGTCTCAGATCACCTACGAGCAGTACTTC. Its translation is CASSLRSQITYEQYF. The full variable domain, completed using reference TRBV5-1 and TRBJ2-7, is KAGVTQTPRYLIKTRGQQVTLSCSPISGHRSVSWYQQTPGQGLQFLFEYFSETQRNKGNFPGRFSGRQFSNSRSEMNVSTLELGDSALYLCASSLRSQITYEQYFGPGTRLTVT.

The V call is TRBV7-8, the J call TRBJ1-4, with unresolved D. The V and J ends lost 1 base and 5 bases respectively, with 17 bases between them. Germline CDR1 SGHVS, CDR2 FQNEAQ. The CDR3 is made up of 17 amino acids. CDR3 DNA: TGTGCCAGCAGCTTAGTGTCGTTGGCCAGCACAAATGAAAAACTGTTTTTT. Its translation: CASSLVSLASTNEKLFF.

This clonotype was observed a few times. V and J are TRBV27 and TRBJ1-6; D ambiguous. The CDR3 is made up of 13 amino acids. The germline CDR1 and CDR2 sequences are MNHEY and SMNVEV (reference sequence). Trimming removed 0 bases at V and 9 bases at J, with 6 bases between. The CDR3 nucleotides read TGTGCCAGCAGTTTATCGACCACTTCACCCCTCCACTTT. It specifies CASSLSTTSPLHF.

V gene TRBV4-1 combines with J gene TRBJ2-3, with D maybe TRBD1 (5 bases). Germline V gene sequence: CDR1 MGHRA, CDR2 YSYEKL. The CDR3 spans 16 residues. V lost 4 bases, J lost 3 bases, and 17 bases lay in between. CDR3 in DNA: TGCGCCAGCAGCCCCAGCGACAGTGTGGTTACAGATACGCAGTATTTT. Its protein product is CASSPSDSVVTDTQYF.

There are many counts of this clonotype. V usage is TRBV5-8 and J usage is TRBJ1-2, with D possibly being TRBD1 (5 bases). Germline CDR1 and CDR2: SGHTS and YDEGEE. This CDR3 has 16 residues. The V end was cut by 4 bases, the J end by 4 bases, with 20 bases between. CDR3 in DNA: TGTGCCAGCAGCCTAGGCCGGGGGAGGAGCGGCTATGGCTACACCTTC. Its translation is CASSLGRGRSGYGYTF.

Notes on this clonotype: Germline is not matched at one junction end, which may reflect a read error. This chain joins TRBV3-1 and TRBJ2-1; D is ambiguous. CDR3 length equals 14 residues. CDR1 and CDR2 (germline): LGHDT, YNNKEL (reference sequence). In DNA form, the CDR3 reads TGTGCCAGCACCCAAAGTAGCTCCTACAATGAGCAGTTCTTC. It encodes CASTQSSSYNEQFF.

The rearrangement joins TRBV15 to TRBJ2-1; 8 bases match TRBD1. This CDR3 has 15 amino acids. J gave up 3 bases and V 6 bases, and 7 bases lay outside the gene matches. Germline V gene lookup returns CDR1 LNHNV and CDR2 YYDKDF (reference sequence). This CDR3 is CATRGRDRSYNEQFF. DNA for the CDR3: TGTGCCACCAGAGGCCGGGACAGGAGCTACAATGAGCAGTTCTTC.

In its sample, this clonotype was seen many times. The chain joins TRBV6-1 to TRBJ1-1; D uncertain. The CDR3 runs to 14 residues. Germline CDR1 and CDR2: MNHNS and SASEGT. V lost 8 bases, J lost 3 bases, and 16 bases lay in between. The CDR3 DNA reads as TGTGCCAGCGGGGTAAGAGGGCCTCACACTGAAGCTTTCTTT. Translating gives CASGVRGPHTEAFF.

This clonotype was seen a few times. The genes are TRBV12-3 or TRBV12-4 and TRBJ1-1; 7 bases are shared with TRBD1. Trimming took 3 bases from V and 1 from J; bases not matched to a gene: 2. This CDR3 comprises 14 residues. CDR3: CASSFPGGNTEAFF. Here the CDR3 DNA reads TGTGCCAGCAGTTTCCCAGGGGGGAACACTGAAGCTTTCTTT.

The chain links TRBV29-1 to TRBJ2-7, with TRBD1 as a possible D gene (6 bases). Germline CDR1 is SQVTM and CDR2 is ANQGSEA. This CDR3 has 12 residues. V shed 5 bases and J shed 5 bases, with 13 bases lying between them. This CDR3 reads CSVRQGSHEQYF. In nucleotides, the CDR3 is TGCAGCGTTCGGCAGGGGTCCCACGAGCAGTACTTC.